The 10 T cell receptor beta chains given below trace back to one sample, sequenced in a study of shared T cell receptors in the human thymus. Clones were sequenced by immunoSEQ multiplex PCR, and TCRdb holds only the in-frame ones, with some missing. The table records almost 550,000 clones, approximately 80% of them present only once. These data were also reused for a study on human thymus T cells.

Sequenced material: thymocytes. The receptors derive from a boy less than two years old with a congenital heart defect.

J is TRBJ2-7 and V is TRBV5-1; TRBD2 aligns across 14 bases. The CDR3 consists of 19 residues. CDR1 SGHRS and CDR2 YFSETQ come from the germline V gene. With V trimmed by 4 bases and J by 5 bases, 17 bases remained unmatched. The CDR3: CASSPNPGLAGEGVNEQYF. CDR3 bases: TGCGCCAGCAGCCCTAACCCGGGACTAGCGGGAGAAGGGGTGAACGAGCAGTACTTC.

In its sample, this clone was seen once. The chain joins TRBV6-5 to TRBJ2-1; 7 bases are shared with TRBD2. The J segment lost 6 bases and the V segment lost 6 bases, leaving 8 bases of the junction unmatched. The CDR3 totals 14 residues. From germline, CDR1 is MNHEY and CDR2 SVGAGI. The CDR3 DNA follows: TGTGCCAGCAGCCGACTAGCCGGGGTCAATGAGCAGTTCTTC. Translating it yields CASSRLAGVNEQFF.

V gene TRBV18 combines with J gene TRBJ2-5, with D uncertain. CDR1 is KGHSH, CDR2 LQKENI, per germline. The V end was cut by 2 bases, the J end by 6 bases, with 10 bases between. The CDR3 extends over 13 amino acids. In DNA form, the CDR3 reads TGTGCCAGCTCACCAAAAAAATGGCAGACCCAGTACTTC. This codes for CASSPKKWQTQYF.

The chain links TRBV5-1 to TRBJ2-2; D gene uncertain. V was pared by 1 base and J by 2 bases, with 6 bases between. The CDR3 is 14 residues long. Germline CDR1 is SGHRS and CDR2 is YFSETQ. The CDR3 protein is CASSLNSNTGELFF. CDR3 in DNA: TGCGCCAGCAGCTTGAACAGTAACACCGGGGAGCTGTTTTTT.

The CDR3 DNA follows: TGTGCCAGTAGTCCCGGGGGAGAGGCCGGGGAGCTGTTTTTT. This gives the protein CASSPGGEAGELFF. The genes are TRBV19 and TRBJ2-2, with TRBD2 as a possible D gene (6 bases). V was shortened by 5 bases and J by 6 bases, with 13 bases between the two germline ends. The germline gives CDR1 LNHDA, CDR2 SQIVND (reference sequence). The CDR3 sequence is 14 residues long.

The chain recombines TRBV6-5 with TRBJ2-1; tentatively, D is TRBD2 (6 bases). V was clipped by 0 bases and J by 8 bases, with 11 bases between them. The CDR3 is 14 amino acids. The germline V gene has CDR1 MNHEY and CDR2 SVGAGI. The CDR3 bases are TGTGCCAGCAGTTACTCAGGGCCGGGAGATGAGCAGTTCTTC. Translation: CASSYSGPGDEQFF.

Written as DNA, the CDR3 is TGCAGCGTTGAAGAGGAAGAGGGTGAGGGTAACACCATATATTTT. This gives the protein CSVEEEEGEGNTIYF. The chain is built from TRBV29-1 and TRBJ1-3; D is unresolved. From germline, CDR1 is SQVTM and CDR2 ANQGSEA. Trimming stripped 0 bases from V and 7 bases from J, with 16 bases between. The CDR3 covers 15 residues.

The chain links TRBV6-5 to TRBJ2-5; TRBD1 agrees at 10 bases. Trimming at V came to 5 bases and at J to 5 bases, leaving 8 bases not matched to a gene. This CDR3 is built from 15 residues. CDR1 and CDR2 (germline): MNHEY, SVGAGI. In DNA form, the CDR3 reads TGTGCCAGCAGTCAAAGACAGGGGGCTTCGGAGACCCAGTACTTC. This gives the protein CASSQRQGASETQYF.

This chain uses TRBV4-3 with TRBJ2-3; TRBD2 agrees at 8 bases. CDR1 and CDR2 (germline): LGHNA, YSLEER. CDR3 size: 18 residues. V lost 0 bases and J lost 2; bases outside the gene matches: 10. CDR3 nucleotides: TGCGCCAGCAGCCAAGAGGGGGGGGCAGCGGGAGCCACAGATACGCAGTATTTT. This encodes CASSQEGGAAGATDTQYF.

CDR3 in amino acids: CAPHPRVTGELFF. The CDR3 nucleotides read TGTGCCCCTCACCCCAGGGTCACCGGGGAGCTGTTTTTT. The chain uses TRBV21-1 and TRBJ2-2; no DNA check was done on the table's D call, TRBD1. TRBV21-1 is classified as a pseudogene. CDR3 length: 13 residues.